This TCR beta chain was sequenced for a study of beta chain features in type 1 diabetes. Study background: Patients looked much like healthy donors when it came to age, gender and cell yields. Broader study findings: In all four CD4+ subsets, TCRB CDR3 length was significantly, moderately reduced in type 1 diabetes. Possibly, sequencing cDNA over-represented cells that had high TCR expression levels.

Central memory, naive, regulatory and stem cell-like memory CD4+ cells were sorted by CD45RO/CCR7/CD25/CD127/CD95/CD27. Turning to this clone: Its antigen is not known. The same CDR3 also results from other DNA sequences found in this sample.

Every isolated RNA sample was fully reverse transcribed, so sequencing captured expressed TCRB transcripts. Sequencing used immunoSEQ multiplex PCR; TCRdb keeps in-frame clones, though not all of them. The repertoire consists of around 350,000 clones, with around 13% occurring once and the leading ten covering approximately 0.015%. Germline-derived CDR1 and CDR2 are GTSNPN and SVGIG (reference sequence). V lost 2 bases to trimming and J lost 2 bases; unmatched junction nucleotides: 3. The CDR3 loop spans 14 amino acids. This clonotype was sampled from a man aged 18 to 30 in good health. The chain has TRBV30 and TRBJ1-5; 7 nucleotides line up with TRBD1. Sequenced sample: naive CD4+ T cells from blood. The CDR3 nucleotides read TGTGCCTGGAGTAGGGGGCAGGGCAATCAGCCCCAGCATTTT. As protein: CAWSRGQGNQPQHF. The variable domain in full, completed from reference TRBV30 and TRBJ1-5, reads SQTIHQWPATLVQPVGSPLSLECTVEGTSNPNLYWYRQAAGRGLQLLFYSVGIGQISSEVPQNLSASRPQDRQFILSSKKLLLSDSGFYLCAWSRGQGNQPQHFGDGTRLSIL.